The 25 T cell receptor beta chains presented below share a single source sample, sequenced in a study of shared clonotypes between healthy human individuals. Data came from immunoSEQ multiplex PCR; TCRdb stores just in-frame clones and leaves some out. The data contain around 700,000 clones, 74% of them singletons. Sequencing used memory CD4+ T cells sorted from blood. Stated subset: CD45RA-negative fraction. The receptors originated from a woman between 25 and 40 years old in good health.

This clone was found a few times. The rearrangement joins TRBV19 to TRBJ2-3; perhaps D is TRBD1 or TRBD2 (5 bases each). Germline V gives CDR1 LNHDA, CDR2 SQIVND (reference sequence). CDR3 length: 14 amino acids. V shed 3 bases and J shed 2 bases, with 9 bases lying between them. CDR3 sequence reads: CASSMGVATDTQYF. The CDR3 nucleotides are TGTGCCAGTAGTATGGGGGTAGCCACAGATACGCAGTATTTT.

This clone was counted only a few times. This chain links TRBV11-2 with TRBJ2-3, with D unclear. V lost 1 base and J lost 6, with 11 bases in between. The CDR3 loop spans 14 amino acids. Germline CDR1 is SGHAT and CDR2 is FQNNGV. CDR3 DNA sequence: TGTGCCAGCAGCTTAGGGACGACCTGGGATACGCAGTATTTT. Residues: CASSLGTTWDTQYF. Variable domain in full (rest from reference TRBV11-2 and TRBJ2-3): EAGVAQSPRYKIIEKRQSVAFWCNPISGHATLYWYQQILGQGPKLLIQFQNNGVVDDSQLPKDRFSAERLKGVDSTLKIQPAKLEDSAVYLCASSLGTTWDTQYFGPGTRLTVL.

V is TRBV19 and J is TRBJ1-5, with D hard to call. CDR3 length equals 15 residues. Trimming shortened V by 6 bases and J by 0 bases, and 12 bases separated the two germline ends. Germline V CDR1 and CDR2: LNHDA, SQIVND (reference sequence). CDR3: CASRLQAYSNQPQHF. Here the CDR3 DNA reads TGTGCCAGTAGATTGCAGGCTTATAGCAATCAGCCCCAGCATTTT.

The chain employs TRBV29-1 and TRBJ2-5; 14 nucleotides line up with TRBD2. V trimming: 6 bases; J trimming: 4 bases; junction bases outside the gene matches: 7. The length of the CDR3 is 15 residues. CDR1 SQVTM and CDR2 ANQGSEA come from the germline V gene. For the CDR3, the DNA is TGCAGCGTCTCCGGGACTAGCGGGAGTGGAGAGACCCAGTACTTC. The encoded protein is CSVSGTSGSGETQYF.

This clone has just one count. Here the CDR3 DNA reads TGTGCCAGCATTCCTGGAGCAGGCAGGGAGACCCAGTACTTC. It is translated as CASIPGAGRETQYF. The chain links TRBV2 to TRBJ2-5; no firm D call. CDR1 is SNHLY and CDR2 is FYNNEI in the germline V gene. The V and J ends lost 7 bases and 5 bases respectively, with 17 bases between them. The length of the CDR3 is 14 residues.

As to this clone: Other nucleotide sequences from this sample produce the same CDR3. V is TRBV6-1 and J is TRBJ1-2, with D possibly being TRBD1 (6 bases). The CDR3 consists of 13 residues. V was cut by 4 bases and J by 4 bases, with 10 bases left in between. The germline CDR1 and CDR2 sequences are MNHNS and SASEGT. The CDR3 loop reads CASSAQGGYGYTF. In DNA form, the CDR3 reads TGTGCCAGCAGTGCACAGGGCGGCTATGGCTACACCTTC.

The chain uses TRBV9 and TRBJ1-3; D call uncertain. V shed 3 bases and J shed 0 bases, with 13 bases lying between them. Germline values: CDR1 SGDLS, CDR2 YYNGEE. The CDR3 has 16 amino acids. CDR3 sequence (DNA): TGTGCCAGCAGCGGAACCCGAGCGGCCTCTGGAAACACCATATATTTT. As protein: CASSGTRAASGNTIYF.

J is TRBJ1-1 and V is TRBV19; D is uncertain. The CDR3 totals 13 residues. The germline V and J ends were trimmed by 2 bases and 7 bases, with 11 bases remaining between them. CDR1 is LNHDA, CDR2 SQIVND, per germline (reference sequence). The CDR3 spells CASSISIRDEAFF. CDR3 coding DNA: TGTGCCAGTAGTATAAGTATCAGAGATGAAGCTTTCTTT. Variable domain in full (rest from reference TRBV19 and TRBJ1-1): DGGITQSPKYLFRKEGQNVTLSCEQNLNHDAMYWYRQDPGQGLRLIYYSQIVNDFQKGDIAEGYSVSREKKESFPLTVTSAQKNPTAFYLCASSISIRDEAFFGQGTRLTVV.

The V gene is TRBV5-1, the J gene TRBJ2-3, with D possibly being TRBD1 (5 bases). The germline V gene has CDR1 SGHRS and CDR2 YFSETQ. The CDR3 runs to 14 residues. V was cut by 6 bases and J by 2 bases, with 13 bases left in between. The CDR3 here is CASKQAPATDTQYF. The CDR3 DNA reads as TGCGCCAGCAAACAGGCTCCCGCCACAGATACGCAGTATTTT.

V usage is TRBV6-4 and J usage is TRBJ2-1; 9 bases agree with TRBD2. The germline gives CDR1 MRHNA, CDR2 SNTAGT. After removal of 6 bases from V and 7 bases from J, the junction contained 7 bases not matched to a gene. This CDR3 is built from 14 residues. As DNA, the CDR3 is TGTGCCAGCAGAGCTAGCGGGAAGGGTAATGAGCAGTTCTTC. Its protein is CASRASGKGNEQFF.

The J gene is TRBJ2-7, the V gene TRBV5-1, with 8 bases that match TRBD1. CDR3 length: 15 residues. J was trimmed by 3 bases and V by 4 bases; bases with no gene match: 9. Germline CDR1 and CDR2: SGHRS and YFSETQ. The CDR3 reads CASSTGTGTGYEQYF. The CDR3 DNA reads TGCGCCAGCAGCACTGGTACGGGGACAGGCTACGAGCAGTACTTC. The full variable domain, with the rest looked up from reference TRBV5-1 and TRBJ2-7, is KAGVTQTPRYLIKTRGQQVTLSCSPISGHRSVSWYQQTPGQGLQFLFEYFSETQRNKGNFPGRFSGRQFSNSRSEMNVSTLELGDSALYLCASSTGTGTGYEQYFGPGTRLTVT.

The V gene is TRBV2, the J gene TRBJ1-3; no reliable D call. Trimming cost V 7 bases and J 4 bases, with 8 bases left between them. Germline V gene lookup returns CDR1 SNHLY and CDR2 FYNNEI. This CDR3 contains 12 residues. CDR3 loop: CASKAMGNTIYF. The CDR3, as DNA: TGTGCCAGCAAAGCTATGGGAAACACCATATATTTT.

The chain combines TRBV19 with TRBJ2-3; 8 bases match TRBD2. The CDR3 covers 17 residues. Trimming took 0 bases from V and 3 from J; bases not matched to a gene: 8. Germline loops: CDR1 LNHDA, CDR2 SQIVND (reference sequence). CDR3 residues: CASSIDRNSGNTDTQYF. The CDR3 nucleotides read TGTGCCAGTAGTATAGATCGGAATAGCGGGAATACAGATACGCAGTATTTT.

A few counts support this clone. In DNA, the CDR3 is TGTGCCAGCAGTGACGTACCTACCGGGCTTAGGGGTCCGGATACGCAGTATTTT. Its translation: CASSDVPTGLRGPDTQYF. J is TRBJ2-3 and V is TRBV6-4; D may be TRBD1 (5 bases). CDR3 size: 18 residues. CDR1 and CDR2 from the germline V gene are MRHNA and SNTAGT. Trimming took off 2 bases at V and 6 bases at J, with 24 bases between the two ends.

This chain joins TRBV28 and TRBJ1-1; D is perhaps TRBD1 (5 bases). V dropped 6 bases and J dropped 0 bases, with 23 bases sitting between them. CDR3 length equals 18 residues. Germline V gene sequence: CDR1 MDHEN, CDR2 SYDVKM. DNA for the CDR3: TGTGCCAGCAGCCCCCCGGGGCGGCTGTTTGCCGTGAACACTGAAGCTTTCTTT. It is translated as CASSPPGRLFAVNTEAFF.

This clone was found a few times. The rearrangement links TRBV7-9 to TRBJ1-4, with D possibly being TRBD1 (6 bases). Trimming shortened V by 5 bases and J by 4 bases, and 11 bases separated the two germline ends. The CDR3 is 14 residues long. Per the germline V gene, CDR1 is SEHNR and CDR2 is FQNEAQ (reference sequence). The CDR3 coding sequence is TGTGCCAGCAGCCCGGGGGCTGTTAATGAAAAACTGTTTTTT. Translating gives CASSPGAVNEKLFF.

With respect to this clone: Other DNA sequences of this sample code for an identical CDR3. This chain links TRBV5-1 with TRBJ2-1; D unresolved. This CDR3 contains 14 residues. Germline CDR1 reads SGHRS; CDR2 reads YFSETQ. The V gene lost 4 bases and the J gene lost 3 bases, with 11 bases spanning the gap. The CDR3 spells CASSGSGGYNEQFF. CDR3 in DNA: TGCGCCAGCAGCGGATCGGGTGGCTACAATGAGCAGTTCTTC.

V gene TRBV18 combines with J gene TRBJ2-7, with 12 bases lining up with TRBD2. This CDR3 spans 15 amino acids. V lost 2 bases to trimming and J lost 5 bases; unmatched junction nucleotides: 4. Germline V gene data show CDR1 as KGHSH and CDR2 as LQKENI. The chain's CDR3 is CASSPSTSGRNEQYF. The DNA of the CDR3 is TGTGCCAGCTCACCATCGACTAGCGGGAGAAACGAGCAGTACTTC.

V and J are TRBV4-1 and TRBJ2-2; 10 bases are a match to TRBD2. The CDR3 spans 17 residues. Germline trimming cut 8 bases from V and 2 bases from J; bases unmatched to any gene: 11. CDR1 and CDR2 from the germline V gene are MGHRA and YSYEKL. The chain's CDR3 is CASGAGLARSNTGELFF. CDR3 sequence (DNA): TGCGCCAGCGGCGCGGGACTAGCGAGATCTAACACCGGGGAGCTGTTTTTT.

V and J are TRBV19 and TRBJ1-1; D is perhaps TRBD1 (6 bases). The CDR3 runs 13 residues. Germline CDR1 LNHDA, CDR2 SQIVND (reference sequence). Trimming took off 5 bases at V and 6 bases at J, with 13 bases between the two ends. The CDR3 DNA follows: TGTGCCAGTAGTCAGGGGTTTAACGCTGAAGCTTTCTTT. Protein: CASSQGFNAEAFF.

This rearrangement joins TRBV19 to TRBJ2-7; 13 positions match TRBD2. Germline CDR1 LNHDA, CDR2 SQIVND (reference sequence). V lost 4 bases to trimming and J lost 4 bases; unmatched junction nucleotides: 7. The CDR3 loop spans 16 amino acids. CDR3 nucleotides: TGTGCCAGTAGTACCCTCAGGACTAGCGGGAGTTACGAGCAGTACTTC. Its translation: CASSTLRTSGSYEQYF.

This clone turned up a few times. The chain is built from TRBV6-5 and TRBJ1-3; no definite D call. The CDR3 sequence is 14 residues long. Germline CDR1 is MNHEY and CDR2 is SVGAGI. Trimming shortened V by 2 bases and J by 0 bases, and 5 bases separated the two germline ends. The CDR3 reads CASSYTASGNTIYF. The CDR3 DNA reads TGTGCCAGCAGTTACACAGCCTCTGGAAACACCATATATTTT.

The chain is built from TRBV28 and TRBJ1-2; TRBD1 matches at 7 bases. Germline-derived CDR1 and CDR2 are MDHEN and SYDVKM. With 1 base clipped from V and 5 bases from J, the junction kept 4 bases outside the gene matches. The CDR3 is 14 residues long. CDR3 nucleotides: TGTGCCAGCAGTTTATTCCAGGGGGGATATGGCTACACCTTC. As protein: CASSLFQGGYGYTF.

The chain carries TRBV5-5 and TRBJ2-7; D assignment may be TRBD1 or TRBD2 (5 bases each). Germline CDR1 is SGHKS and CDR2 is YYEKEE (reference sequence). V lost 0 bases and J lost 5, with 12 bases in between. The CDR3 is 14 residues long. As DNA, the CDR3 is TGTGCCAGCAGCTTGGCTGTGGGACGGGACGAGCAGTACTTC. Translating gives CASSLAVGRDEQYF.

This sequence joins TRBV27 and TRBJ1-2; 7 bases are shared with TRBD1. Germline V gene sequence: CDR1 MNHEY, CDR2 SMNVEV (reference sequence). V trimming: 9 bases; J trimming: 5 bases; junction bases outside the gene matches: 15. The CDR3 is 15 residues long. CDR3 DNA: TGTGCCAGTAAAACAACCGGGACAGCACCTTATGGCTACACCTTC. Residues: CASKTTGTAPYGYTF.